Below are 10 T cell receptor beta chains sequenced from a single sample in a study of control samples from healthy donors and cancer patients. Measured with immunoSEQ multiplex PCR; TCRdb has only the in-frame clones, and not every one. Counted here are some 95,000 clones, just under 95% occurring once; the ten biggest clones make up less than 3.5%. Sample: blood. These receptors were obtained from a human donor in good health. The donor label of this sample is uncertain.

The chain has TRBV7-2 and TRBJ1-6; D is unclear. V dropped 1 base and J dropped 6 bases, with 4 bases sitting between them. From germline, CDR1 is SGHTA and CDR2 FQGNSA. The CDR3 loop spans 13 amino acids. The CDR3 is CASSLGFNSPLHF. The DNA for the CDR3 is TGTGCCAGCAGCTTAGGGTTTAATTCACCCCTCCACTTT. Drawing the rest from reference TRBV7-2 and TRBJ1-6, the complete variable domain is GAGVSQSPSNKVTEKGKDVELRCDPISGHTALYWYRQSLGQGLEFLIYFQGNSAPDKSGLPSDRFSAERTGGSVSTLTIQRTQQEDSAVYLCASSLGFNSPLHFGNGTRLTVT.

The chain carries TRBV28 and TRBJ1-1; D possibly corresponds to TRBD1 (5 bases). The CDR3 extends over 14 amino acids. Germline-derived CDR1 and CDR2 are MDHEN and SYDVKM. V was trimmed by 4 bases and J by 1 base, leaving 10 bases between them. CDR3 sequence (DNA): TGTGCCAGCAGTTGGGGGGGAACGAACACTGAAGCTTTCTTT. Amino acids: CASSWGGTNTEAFF.

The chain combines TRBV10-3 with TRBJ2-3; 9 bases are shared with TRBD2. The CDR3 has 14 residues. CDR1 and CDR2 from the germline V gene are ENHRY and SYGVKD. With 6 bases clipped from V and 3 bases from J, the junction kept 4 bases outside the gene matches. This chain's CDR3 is CAIRVAGETDTQYF. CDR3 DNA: TGTGCCATCAGGGTAGCGGGGGAGACAGATACGCAGTATTTT.

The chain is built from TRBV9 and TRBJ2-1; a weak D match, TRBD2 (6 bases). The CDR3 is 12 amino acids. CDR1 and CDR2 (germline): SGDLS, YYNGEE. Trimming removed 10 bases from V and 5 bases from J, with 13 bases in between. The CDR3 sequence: CAGGKVNNEQFF. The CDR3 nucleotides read TGTGCCGGCGGGAAAGTTAACAATGAGCAGTTCTTC.

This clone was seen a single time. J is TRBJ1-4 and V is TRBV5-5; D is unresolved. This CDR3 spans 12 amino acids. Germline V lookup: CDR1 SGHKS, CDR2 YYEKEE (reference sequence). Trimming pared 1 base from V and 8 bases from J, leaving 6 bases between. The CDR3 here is CASSLIGEKLFF. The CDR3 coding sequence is TGTGCCAGCAGCTTGATTGGAGAAAAACTGTTTTTT.

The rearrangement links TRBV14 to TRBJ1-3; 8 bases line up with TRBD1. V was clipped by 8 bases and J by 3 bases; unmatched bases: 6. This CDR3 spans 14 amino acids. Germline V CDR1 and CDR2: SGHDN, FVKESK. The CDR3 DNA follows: TGTGCCAGCGGATCACAGGGGGTTGGAAACACCATATATTTT. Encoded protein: CASGSQGVGNTIYF.

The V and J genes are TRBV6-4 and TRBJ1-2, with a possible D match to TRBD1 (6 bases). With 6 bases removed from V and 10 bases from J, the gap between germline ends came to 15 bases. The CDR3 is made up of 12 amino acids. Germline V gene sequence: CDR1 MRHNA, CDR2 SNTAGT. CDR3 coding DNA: TGTGCCAGCAGCGAAACAGGGTTCGACTACACCTTC. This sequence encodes CASSETGFDYTF.

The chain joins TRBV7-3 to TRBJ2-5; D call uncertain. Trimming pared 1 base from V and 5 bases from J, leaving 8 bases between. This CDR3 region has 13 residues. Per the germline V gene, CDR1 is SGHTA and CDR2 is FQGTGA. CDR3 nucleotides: TGTGCCAGCAGCTTAAAAAAGTGGGAGACCCAGTACTTC. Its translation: CASSLKKWETQYF.

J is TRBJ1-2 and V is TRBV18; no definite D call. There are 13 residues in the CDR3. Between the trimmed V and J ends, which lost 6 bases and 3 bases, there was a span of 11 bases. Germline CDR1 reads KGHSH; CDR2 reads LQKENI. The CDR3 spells CASSPDRDYGYTF. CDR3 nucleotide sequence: TGTGCCAGCTCGCCGGACCGAGACTATGGCTACACCTTC.

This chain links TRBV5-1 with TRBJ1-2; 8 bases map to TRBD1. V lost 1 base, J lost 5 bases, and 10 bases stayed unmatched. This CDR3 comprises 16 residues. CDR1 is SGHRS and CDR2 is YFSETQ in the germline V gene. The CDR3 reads CASSLRDRGPGYGYTF. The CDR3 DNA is TGCGCCAGCAGCTTGAGAGACAGGGGCCCAGGGTATGGCTACACCTTC. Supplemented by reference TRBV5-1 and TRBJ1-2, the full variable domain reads KAGVTQTPRYLIKTRGQQVTLSCSPISGHRSVSWYQQTPGQGLQFLFEYFSETQRNKGNFPGRFSGRQFSNSRSEMNVSTLELGDSALYLCASSLRDRGPGYGYTFGSGTRLTVV.